Following are 18 T cell receptor beta chains from one sample sequenced in a study of blood T cell repertoires in COVID-19. Sequenced by immunoSEQ multiplex PCR; TCRdb stores in-frame clones only, minus some. There are over 150,000 clones in the sample; roughly nine tenths occur only once, and about 20% lies in the top ten. Input material: peripheral blood. These receptor sequences come from a man between 65 and 80 years old with active or convalescent COVID-19.

The rearrangement joins TRBV7-2 to TRBJ2-7; a possible D gene is TRBD1 (8 bases). Trimming removed 4 bases at V and 7 bases at J, with 17 bases between. The CDR3 is 14 amino acids. Germline V gene sequence: CDR1 SGHTA, CDR2 FQGNSA. The DNA of the CDR3 is TGTGCCAGCAGCTCTCGACAGGGGAGGGAAGAGCAGTACTTC. Its translation: CASSSRQGREEQYF.

This chain joins TRBV15 and TRBJ2-5; D remains unclear. V dropped 5 bases and J dropped 4 bases, with 14 bases sitting between them. The CDR3 is 14 amino acids. The germline V gene has CDR1 LNHNV and CDR2 YYDKDF (reference sequence). CDR3 bases: TGTGCCACCAGCCCCGGGTGGTTAGGAGAGACCCAGTACTTC. This encodes CATSPGWLGETQYF.

The chain employs TRBV7-6 and TRBJ2-2; 7 bases agree with TRBD1. The CDR3 has 16 amino acids. V shed 0 bases, J shed 4 bases, and the junction held 5 bases outside the gene matches. Germline CDR1 and CDR2: SGHVS and FNYEAQ. CDR3 loop: CASSLAPGQLTGELFF. As DNA, the CDR3 is TGTGCCAGCAGCTTAGCACCGGGACAGCTCACCGGGGAGCTGTTTTTT. The full variable domain, in which reference TRBV7-6 and TRBJ2-2 provide the parts outside the CDR3, is GAGVSQSPRYKVTKRGQDVALRCDPISGHVSLYWYRQALGQGPEFLTYFNYEAQQDKSGLPNDRFSAERPEGSISTLTIQRTEQRDSAMYRCASSLAPGQLTGELFFGEGSRLTVL.

The V gene is TRBV5-1, the J gene TRBJ2-5; TRBD2 matches at 10 bases. Germline assignment: CDR1 SGHRS and CDR2 YFSETQ. The CDR3 runs to 16 residues. J lost 2 bases, V lost 4 bases, and 8 bases had no gene match. The CDR3 nucleotides read TGCGCCAGCAGCGTTCCGGGACTAGCGTTTCAAGAGACCCAGTACTTC. This encodes CASSVPGLAFQETQYF.

The chain is built from TRBV6-5 and TRBJ1-2; 7 bases align to TRBD1. V lost 6 bases to trimming and J lost 6 bases; unmatched junction nucleotides: 10. Germline V lookup: CDR1 MNHEY, CDR2 SVGAGI. The CDR3 extends over 14 amino acids. The CDR3 nucleotides read TGTGCCAGCAGACACCTGACAGGGTCGGATGGCTACACCTTC. This codes for CASRHLTGSDGYTF.

The rearrangement uses TRBV6-5 and TRBJ2-7; D might be TRBD2 (6 bases). The CDR3 length is 12 residues. Trimming shortened V by 10 bases and J by 3 bases, and 13 bases separated the two germline ends. Germline loops: CDR1 MNHEY, CDR2 SVGAGI. CDR3 DNA sequence: TGTGCCACCCGGCGGGGAGTCTACGAGCAGTACTTC. Protein product: CATRRGVYEQYF.

The count of this clone is one. The chain carries TRBV30 and TRBJ2-7, with no clear D. Per the germline V gene, CDR1 is GTSNPN and CDR2 is SVGIG (reference sequence). V was clipped by 0 bases and J by 7 bases, with 13 bases between them. This CDR3 is 13 amino acids long. The CDR3 nucleotides read TGTGCCTGGAGTGTACTTAGGCTGAGGGAGCAGTACTTC. Translation: CAWSVLRLREQYF.

The rearrangement joins TRBV7-2 to TRBJ2-1; the match to TRBD1 covers 9 bases. The CDR3 length is 15 residues. Losses at the gene ends were 5 bases for V and 2 bases for J; bases not matched to a gene: 4. CDR1 SGHTA and CDR2 FQGNSA come from the germline V gene. CDR3 protein: CASSHRTGAYNEQFF. The CDR3 DNA is TGTGCCAGCAGCCATAGGACAGGGGCCTACAATGAGCAGTTCTTC.

CDR3 sequence reads: CASSIGSGVGQPQHF. CDR3 nucleotide sequence: TGTGCCAGTAGTATTGGGTCCGGGGTGGGCCAGCCCCAGCATTTT. The chain links TRBV19 to TRBJ1-5, with D unresolved. Trimming cost V 3 bases and J 7 bases, with 16 bases left between them. CDR1 and CDR2 (germline): LNHDA, SQIVND (reference sequence). The CDR3 has 15 residues.

V and J are TRBV27 and TRBJ2-1; 9 bases fit TRBD1. Germline V gives CDR1 MNHEY, CDR2 SMNVEV (reference sequence). The ends lost 4 bases at V and 6 bases at J; junction bases unmatched: 7. The CDR3 totals 15 residues. CDR3 nucleotide sequence: TGTGCCAGCAGTTCGGACAGGGGAAGTATCAATGAGCAGTTCTTC. It codes for CASSSDRGSINEQFF.

This rearrangement joins TRBV11-2 to TRBJ1-2, with 9 bases lining up with TRBD1. CDR1 SGHAT and CDR2 FQNNGV come from the germline V gene. This CDR3 contains 17 residues. V shed 5 bases and J 2 bases; nucleotides not matched to a gene: 12. CDR3 region: CASSLRDRVGMNYGYTF. Written as DNA, the CDR3 is TGTGCCAGCAGCCTTCGGGACAGGGTGGGGATGAACTATGGCTACACCTTC.

V gene TRBV7-8 combines with J gene TRBJ2-2; TRBD2 matches 8 bases. The CDR3 covers 17 residues. The V segment lost 5 bases and the J segment 0 bases; nucleotides outside the gene matches: 8. Germline V gives CDR1 SGHVS, CDR2 FQNEAQ. The CDR3 here is CASSHTSGETNTGELFF. The DNA of the CDR3 is TGTGCCAGCAGCCACACTAGCGGAGAAACGAACACCGGGGAGCTGTTTTTT.

The chain recombines TRBV5-1 with TRBJ1-4; no reliable D call. The V gene's germline CDR1 is SGHRS and CDR2 YFSETQ. This CDR3 contains 12 residues. Deletions cut 0 bases from V and 7 bases from J, with 4 bases between. The CDR3 bases are TGCGCCAGCAGCTTGGCCGGTGAAAAACTGTTTTTT. Protein: CASSLAGEKLFF.

This chain links TRBV27 with TRBJ2-3; 7 bases agree with TRBD1. J lost 1 base, V lost 2 bases, and 9 bases had no gene match. Germline V gives CDR1 MNHEY, CDR2 SMNVEV (reference sequence). CDR3 length: 17 residues. CDR3 sequence reads: CASSLLTGSSRTDTQYF. The CDR3 DNA reads TGTGCCAGCAGTTTACTGACAGGGTCTAGCCGCACAGATACGCAGTATTTT.

The rearrangement joins TRBV24-1 to TRBJ2-1; D is undetermined. This CDR3 has 15 residues. V was cut by 6 bases and J by 0 bases, with 11 bases left in between. Germline loops: CDR1 KGHDR, CDR2 SFDVKD. The CDR3 spells CATSQTTYSYNEQFF. The CDR3 nucleotides read TGTGCCACCAGTCAGACAACCTACTCCTACAATGAGCAGTTCTTC.

This chain joins TRBV27 and TRBJ2-4; 9 bases align to TRBD1. The CDR3 has 18 residues. Looked up from germline, CDR1 is MNHEY and CDR2 is SMNVEV (reference sequence). Unmatched junction bases numbered 8, after V lost 1 base and J lost 1 base. The CDR3 coding sequence is TGTGCCAGCAGTTTATTGGGACAGGGAAGTCTGGCCAAAAACATTCAGTACTTC. The encoded protein is CASSLLGQGSLAKNIQYF.

This clone was recorded a few times. The chain uses TRBV29-1 and TRBJ2-7; weak D call: TRBD1 (5 bases). V was cut by 4 bases and J by 0 bases, with 19 bases left in between. CDR1 is SQVTM, CDR2 ANQGSEA, per germline. This CDR3 is 16 amino acids long. The CDR3 here is CSVAHRTDSYSYEQYF. The DNA of the CDR3 is TGCAGCGTTGCCCACCGAACAGACAGTTACTCCTACGAGCAGTACTTC.

To note about this clone: The same CDR3 is also encoded by other DNA sequences in this sample. The chain joins TRBV19 to TRBJ2-1, with 9 bases fitting TRBD1. There are 15 residues in the CDR3. Trimming removed 5 bases from V and 3 bases from J; junction bases left unmatched: 5. CDR1 is LNHDA and CDR2 is SQIVND in the germline V gene (reference sequence). The chain's CDR3 is CASSSPGQGYNEQFF. The CDR3, as DNA: TGTGCCAGTAGTTCACCGGGACAGGGCTACAATGAGCAGTTCTTC. The full variable domain, completed using reference TRBV19 and TRBJ2-1, is DGGITQSPKYLFRKEGQNVTLSCEQNLNHDAMYWYRQDPGQGLRLIYYSQIVNDFQKGDIAEGYSVSREKKESFPLTVTSAQKNPTAFYLCASSSPGQGYNEQFFGPGTRLTVL.